These 9 T cell receptor beta chains were sequenced from one sample in a study of tumour-infiltrating T cells in Burkitt lymphoma. The repertoire was sequenced with immunoSEQ multiplex PCR; TCRdb's copy has only in-frame clones and lacks some. The sample has under 15,000 clones; 30% are singletons. Specimen: tumor tissue. These receptors all come from a human donor with diffuse large B-cell lymphoma.

The chain uses TRBV2 and TRBJ1-5; perhaps TRBD1 as D (5 bases). From germline, CDR1 is SNHLY and CDR2 FYNNEI. This CDR3 region has 15 residues. V was pared by 1 base and J by 7 bases, with 14 bases between. The CDR3 bases are TGTGCCAGCAGTGAAGGTGGACAACAAGGACAGCCCCAGCATTTT. It encodes CASSEGGQQGQPQHF.

This clone showed up just a few times. The gene calls are TRBV5-1 and TRBJ2-4; 7 bases are shared with TRBD2. CDR1 is SGHRS, CDR2 YFSETQ, per germline. V was pared by 4 bases and J by 3 bases, with 13 bases of the junction left unmatched. CDR3 length: 17 residues. The CDR3 spells CASSGGVWGGSKNIQYF. CDR3 DNA: TGCGCCAGCAGCGGGGGAGTTTGGGGGGGGAGCAAAAACATTCAGTACTTC.

This clone has more than one count but fewer than ten. The genes are TRBV9 and TRBJ1-4; D not certain. V lost 3 bases and J 5 bases, leaving 14 bases between the germline ends. Germline CDR1 SGDLS, CDR2 YYNGEE. The CDR3 runs 15 residues. The CDR3 loop is CASSADGLWNEKLFF. The CDR3 nucleotides are TGTGCCAGCAGCGCGGACGGCCTGTGGAATGAAAAACTGTTTTTT.

This clone came up a few times. This sequence joins TRBV29-1 and TRBJ2-7; D unclear. The length of the CDR3 is 12 residues. Germline CDR1 SQVTM, CDR2 ANQGSEA. V dropped 0 bases and J dropped 1 base, with 4 bases sitting between them. The CDR3 loop is CSVEEGSYEQYF. The CDR3 DNA sequence: TGCAGCGTTGAAGAGGGGTCCTACGAGCAGTACTTC.

This clone was observed a handful of times. The chain recombines TRBV21-1 with TRBJ1-5; the table's D call of TRBD1 was not tested on the DNA. TRBV21-1 is a pseudogene locus. CDR3 length: 16 residues. The CDR3: CASSKWLPGGIQPQHF. CDR3 DNA sequence: TGTGCCAGCAGCAAATGGCTTCCAGGGGGCATTCAGCCCCAGCATTTT.

This chain joins TRBV7-9 and TRBJ2-5, with D unclear. The V end lost 4 bases, the J end lost 2 bases, and 2 bases lay between the germline ends. Germline V lookup: CDR1 SEHNR, CDR2 FQNEAQ (reference sequence). CDR3 length: 11 residues. CDR3 coding DNA: TGTGCCAGCAGCTCACAAGAGACCCAGTACTTC. This sequence encodes CASSSQETQYF.

This clone was counted only a few times. V usage is TRBV2 and J usage is TRBJ1-1; 7 nucleotides agree with TRBD1. V lost 5 bases, J lost 7 bases, and 7 bases stayed unmatched. The CDR3 runs 13 residues. Germline CDR1 and CDR2: SNHLY and FYNNEI. CDR3 sequence: CASSLDRDNEAFF. CDR3 sequence (DNA): TGTGCCAGCAGTCTTGACAGGGATAATGAAGCTTTCTTT.

The chain links TRBV19 to TRBJ1-2; D might be TRBD1 (6 bases). V lost 4 bases and J lost 5, with 14 bases in between. The CDR3 has 14 amino acids. The V gene's germline CDR1 is LNHDA and CDR2 SQIVND (reference sequence). The CDR3 loop is CASSKDSLLYGYTF. DNA of the CDR3: TGTGCCAGTAGTAAGGACAGCCTGCTGTATGGCTACACCTTC.

This clone was seen more than once but under ten times. This chain connects TRBV6-5 to TRBJ2-7, with TRBD2 identical over 10 bases. With V trimmed by 2 bases and J by 0 bases, 1 base remained unmatched. The CDR3 runs 15 residues. The germline CDR1 and CDR2 sequences are MNHEY and SVGAGI. For the CDR3, the DNA is TGTGCCAGCAGTTACGCTAGCGGGGGCTCCTACGAGCAGTACTTC. Translation: CASSYASGGSYEQYF.